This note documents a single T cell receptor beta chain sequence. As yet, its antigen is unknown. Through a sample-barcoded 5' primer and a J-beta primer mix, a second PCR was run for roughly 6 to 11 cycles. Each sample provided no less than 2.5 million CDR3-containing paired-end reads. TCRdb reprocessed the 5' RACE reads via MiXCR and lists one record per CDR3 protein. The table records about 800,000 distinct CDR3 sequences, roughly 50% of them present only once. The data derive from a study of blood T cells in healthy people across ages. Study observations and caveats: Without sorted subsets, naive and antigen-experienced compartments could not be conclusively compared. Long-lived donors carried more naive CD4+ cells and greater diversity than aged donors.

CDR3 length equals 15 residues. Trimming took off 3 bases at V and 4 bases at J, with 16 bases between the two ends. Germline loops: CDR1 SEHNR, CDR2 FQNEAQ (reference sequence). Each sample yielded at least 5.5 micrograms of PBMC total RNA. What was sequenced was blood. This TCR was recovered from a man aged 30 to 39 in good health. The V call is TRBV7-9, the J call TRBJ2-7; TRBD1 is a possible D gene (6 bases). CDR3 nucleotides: TGTGCCAGCAGCTTTAGCCAGGGGCCCCTATACGAGCAGTACTTC. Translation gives CASSFSQGPLYEQYF.